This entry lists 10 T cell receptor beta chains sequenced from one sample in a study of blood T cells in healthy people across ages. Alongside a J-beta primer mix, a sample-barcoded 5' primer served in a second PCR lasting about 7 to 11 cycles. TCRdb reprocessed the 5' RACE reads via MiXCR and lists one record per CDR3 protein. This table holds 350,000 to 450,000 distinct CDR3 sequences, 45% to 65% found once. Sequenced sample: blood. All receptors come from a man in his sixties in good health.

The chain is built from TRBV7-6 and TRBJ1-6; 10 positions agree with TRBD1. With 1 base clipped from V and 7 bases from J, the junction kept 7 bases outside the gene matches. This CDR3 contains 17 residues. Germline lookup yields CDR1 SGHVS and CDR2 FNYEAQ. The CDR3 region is CASSLGGTGVRNSPLHF. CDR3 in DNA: TGTGCCAGCAGCTTAGGTGGGACAGGGGTGAGGAATTCACCCCTCCACTTT.

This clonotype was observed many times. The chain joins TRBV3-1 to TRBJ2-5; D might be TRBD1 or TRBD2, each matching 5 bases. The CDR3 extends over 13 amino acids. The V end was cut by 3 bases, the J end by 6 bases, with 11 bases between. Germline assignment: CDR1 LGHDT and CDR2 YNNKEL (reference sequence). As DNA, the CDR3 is TGTGCCAGCAGCCACGGGGCCGGAAAGACCCAGTACTTC. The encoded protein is CASSHGAGKTQYF.

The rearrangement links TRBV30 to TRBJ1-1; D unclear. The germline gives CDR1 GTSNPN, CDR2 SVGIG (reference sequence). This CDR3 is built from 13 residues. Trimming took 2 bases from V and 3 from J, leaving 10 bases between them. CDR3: CAWSSLSDTEAFF. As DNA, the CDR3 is TGTGCCTGGAGTTCACTATCGGACACTGAAGCTTTCTTT.

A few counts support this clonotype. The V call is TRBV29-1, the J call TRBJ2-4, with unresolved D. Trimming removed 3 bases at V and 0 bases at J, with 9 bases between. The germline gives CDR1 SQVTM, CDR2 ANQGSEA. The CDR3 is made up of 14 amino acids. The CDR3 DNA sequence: TGCAGCGTTGAGGGCGGAATAGCCAAAAACATTCAGTACTTC. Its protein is CSVEGGIAKNIQYF. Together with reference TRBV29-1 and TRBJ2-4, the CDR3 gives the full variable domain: SAVISQKPSRDICQRGTSLTIQCQVDSQVTMMFWYRQQPGQSLTLIATANQGSEATYESGFVIDKFPISRPNLTFSTLTVSNMSPEDSSIYLCSVEGGIAKNIQYFGAGTRLSVL.

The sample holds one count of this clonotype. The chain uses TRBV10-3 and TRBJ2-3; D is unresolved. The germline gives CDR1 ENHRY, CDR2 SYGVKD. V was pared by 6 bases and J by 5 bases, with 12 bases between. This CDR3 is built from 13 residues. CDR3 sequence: CAISPLSGDTQYF. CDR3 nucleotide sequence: TGTGCCATCAGCCCACTGTCCGGAGATACGCAGTATTTT.

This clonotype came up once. CDR3 region: CASSQDLRGAINYGYTF. CDR3 nucleotide sequence: TGCGCCAGCAGCCAAGATCTACGGGGGGCAATCAACTATGGCTACACCTTC. The chain has TRBV4-3 and TRBJ1-2; a possible D gene is TRBD1 (6 bases). The CDR3 runs 17 residues. With 0 bases removed from V and 2 bases from J, the gap between germline ends came to 16 bases. The germline V gene encodes CDR1 LGHNA and CDR2 YSLEER.

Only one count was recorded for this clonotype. CDR3 residues: CASSYSAAYNEQYF. The CDR3 DNA reads TGTGCCAGCAGTTACTCGGCAGCCTACAATGAGCAGTACTTC. The V and J genes are TRBV6-2 or TRBV6-3 and TRBJ2-7; D not resolved. Looked up from germline, CDR1 is MNHEY and CDR2 is SVGEGT. The CDR3 totals 14 residues. Trimming took 0 bases from V and 7 from J, leaving 13 bases between them.

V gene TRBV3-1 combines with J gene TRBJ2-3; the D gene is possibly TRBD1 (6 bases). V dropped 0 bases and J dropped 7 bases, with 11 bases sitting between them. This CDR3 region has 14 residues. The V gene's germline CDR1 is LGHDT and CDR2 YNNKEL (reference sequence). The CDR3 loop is CASSQDSQGYTQYF. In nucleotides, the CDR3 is TGTGCCAGCAGCCAAGATTCCCAGGGGTATACGCAGTATTTT.

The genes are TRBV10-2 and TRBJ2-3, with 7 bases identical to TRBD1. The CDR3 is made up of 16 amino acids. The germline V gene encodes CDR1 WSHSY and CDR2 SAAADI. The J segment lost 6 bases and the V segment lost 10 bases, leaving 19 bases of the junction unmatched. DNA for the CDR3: TGCGCCACCAGGGGGATCGAGCCCCGTATGCAGGATACGCAGTATTTT. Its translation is CATRGIEPRMQDTQYF.

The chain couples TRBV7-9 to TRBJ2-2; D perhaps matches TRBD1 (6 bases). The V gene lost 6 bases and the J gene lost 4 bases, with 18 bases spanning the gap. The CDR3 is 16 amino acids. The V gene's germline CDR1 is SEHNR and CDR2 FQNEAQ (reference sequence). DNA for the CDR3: TGTGCCAGCAGTCCAGTCAGGGGCGTAAGCACCGGGGAGCTGTTTTTT. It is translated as CASSPVRGVSTGELFF. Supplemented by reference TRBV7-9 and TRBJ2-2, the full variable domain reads DTGVSQNPRHKITKRGQNVTFRCDPISEHNRLYWYRQTLGQGPEFLTYFQNEAQLEKSRLLSDRFSAERPKGSFSTLEIQRTEQGDSAMYLCASSPVRGVSTGELFFGEGSRLTVL.